The clone carrying this T cell receptor beta chain was seen a handful of times. Original methodology: How many nucleated cells were present was estimated from reference gene primer amplification. Data came from immunoSEQ multiplex PCR; TCRdb stores just in-frame clones and leaves some out. That table gives V, J and clone size, and the DNA gave D and trimming. Of some 180,000 clones in the sample, 60% to 85% are singletons; the top ten hold around 7.9%. This sample is part of a study of blood T cell repertoires in COVID-19. Study-level background: Italy, Spain and the United States were the sources of the convalescent and acute COVID-19 samples. T cells, B-cell-depleted T cells, or PBMCs provided the cDNA or gDNA that served as material.

CDR1 and CDR2 (germline): LNHDA, SQIVND (reference sequence). CDR3 length equals 15 residues. The trim removed 9 bases at V and 7 bases at J, leaving 14 bases unmatched. This chain joins TRBV19 and TRBJ2-2; TRBD2 matches at 7 bases. The sample was peripheral blood. This TCR was recovered from a woman aged 45 to 65 with active or convalescent COVID-19. CDR3 sequence: CASTGGFGRSGELFF. The CDR3 DNA is TGTGCCAGCACCGGGGGGTTCGGGCGCAGCGGGGAGCTGTTTTTT.